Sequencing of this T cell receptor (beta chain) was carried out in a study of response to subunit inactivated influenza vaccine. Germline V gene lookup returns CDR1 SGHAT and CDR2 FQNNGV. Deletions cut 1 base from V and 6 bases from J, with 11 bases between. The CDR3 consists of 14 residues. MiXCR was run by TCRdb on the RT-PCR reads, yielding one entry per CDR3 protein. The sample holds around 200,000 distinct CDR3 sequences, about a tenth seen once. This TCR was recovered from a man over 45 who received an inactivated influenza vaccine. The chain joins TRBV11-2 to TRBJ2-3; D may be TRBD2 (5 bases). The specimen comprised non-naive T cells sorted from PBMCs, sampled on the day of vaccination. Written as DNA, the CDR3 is TGTGCCAGCAGCTTAGCGGCTAGAGGGGATACGCAGTATTTT. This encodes CASSLAARGDTQYF.